A single sample gave rise to the 20 T cell receptor beta chains below, sequenced in a study of human T cells and chemical hapten exposure. Time point here: patch test 2, 6 weeks after DPC sensitization. Described treatment: therapeutic diphenylcyclopropenone sensitization with weekly scalp DPC. TCRdb used MiXCR to reprocess the RACE reads, holding one entry per CDR3 protein. Of about 380,000 distinct CDR3 sequences in the sample, under 6.5% are singletons; the top ten hold about 5.4%. The source material was whole blood, sampled in connection with sensitization to the hapten diphenylcyclopropenone (DPC). The receptor source for this set is a woman aged 18-35 years with alopecia areata. Some clones in this sample may be carry-over from other donors' samples.

This chain uses TRBV28 with TRBJ2-3; the match to TRBD1 covers 8 bases. The V segment lost 1 base and the J segment 1 base; nucleotides outside the gene matches: 13. The CDR3 runs to 19 residues. CDR1 and CDR2 from the germline V gene are MDHEN and SYDVKM. CDR3: CASSLYTTGAVKGTDTQYF. The DNA for the CDR3 is TGTGCCAGCAGTTTATATACGACAGGGGCCGTCAAAGGCACAGATACGCAGTATTTT.

V usage is TRBV4-2 and J usage is TRBJ2-7, with D possibly TRBD1 on 6 matching bases. In germline, CDR1 is LGHNA, CDR2 YNFKEQ. The CDR3 spans 16 residues. Trimming removed 0 bases from V and 7 bases from J, with 19 bases in between. The CDR3 DNA reads TGTGCCAGCAGCCAAGATTACCCAGGGGCGGCGCGGGAGCAGTACTTC. It yields the protein CASSQDYPGAAREQYF.

The chain recombines TRBV12-3 or TRBV12-4 with TRBJ2-4; D is ambiguous. This CDR3 region has 14 residues. Trimming left V 3 bases short and J 6 bases short, with 12 bases between. The CDR3 bases are TGTGCCAGCAGTTTCGTTTCGGGCGCAAACATTCAGTACTTC. This codes for CASSFVSGANIQYF.

The CDR3 bases are TGCAGCGTTGAAGAGGAGAACGAGCAGTACTTC. Amino acids: CSVEEENEQYF. The J gene is TRBJ2-7, the V gene TRBV29-1; the D is unclear. V was cut by 0 bases and J by 5 bases, with 5 bases left in between. Germline CDR1 and CDR2: SQVTM and ANQGSEA. CDR3 size: 11 residues.

This clonotype was seen ten or more times. CDR3 DNA: TGTGCCATCAGTGACGAAGGACTAGCAGGCTACGAGCAGTACTTC. Translation gives CAISDEGLAGYEQYF. The chain employs TRBV10-3 and TRBJ2-7, with 8 bases lining up with TRBD2. V trimming: 3 bases; J trimming: 3 bases; junction bases outside the gene matches: 7. The germline V gene has CDR1 ENHRY and CDR2 SYGVKD. There are 15 residues in the CDR3.

The genes are TRBV6-2 or TRBV6-3 and TRBJ2-7; D is ambiguous. The CDR3 spans 16 residues. V shed 8 bases and J shed 0 bases, with 20 bases lying between them. Germline CDR1 and CDR2: MNHEY and SVGEGT. The CDR3 DNA reads as TGTGCCAGCCGTTTGGGTAGAGTCTTCTACTCCTACGAGCAGTACTTC. Translation: CASRLGRVFYSYEQYF.

The chain uses TRBV7-2 and TRBJ1-6, with D possibly matching TRBD1 (5 bases). The CDR3 length is 15 residues. CDR1 SGHTA and CDR2 FQGNSA come from the germline V gene. V was pared by 1 base and J by 5 bases, with 9 bases between. The CDR3 region has the DNA TGTGCCAGCAGCTTAGGAGGGACGAATAATTCACCCCTCCACTTT. It translates to CASSLGGTNNSPLHF. The entire variable domain, with the rest obtained from reference TRBV7-2 and TRBJ1-6, is as follows: GAGVSQSPSNKVTEKGKDVELRCDPISGHTALYWYRQSLGQGLEFLIYFQGNSAPDKSGLPSDRFSAERTGGSVSTLTIQRTQQEDSAVYLCASSLGGTNNSPLHFGNGTRLTVT.

The rearrangement joins TRBV4-3 to TRBJ2-7; 8 nucleotides line up with TRBD1. This CDR3 is built from 15 residues. Losses at the gene ends were 1 base for V and 4 bases for J; bases not matched to a gene: 6. CDR1 and CDR2 (germline): LGHNA, YSLEER. The CDR3 nucleotides are TGCGCCAGCAGCCAAGGGACAGGGAATAATTACGAGCAGTACTTC. Its translation is CASSQGTGNNYEQYF.

This clonotype was detected a few times. The rearrangement links TRBV7-9 to TRBJ2-3, with 13 bases matching TRBD2. Trimming took 5 bases from V and 10 from J; bases not matched to a gene: 9. The CDR3 spans 15 residues. Germline V gene sequence: CDR1 SEHNR, CDR2 FQNEAQ (reference sequence). This CDR3 is CASSKGLAGLEAQYF. CDR3 DNA: TGTGCCAGCAGCAAGGGACTAGCGGGGCTCGAGGCGCAGTATTTT.

This clonotype was picked up many times. The J gene is TRBJ2-3, the V gene TRBV28; no definite D call. CDR1 is MDHEN and CDR2 is SYDVKM in the germline V gene. The CDR3 runs 10 residues. V was clipped by 6 bases and J by 4 bases, with 2 bases between them. CDR3 DNA sequence: TGTGCCAGCAGCGCAGATACGCAGTATTTT. The encoded protein is CASSADTQYF.

This clonotype was recorded at least ten times. The rearrangement joins TRBV7-2 to TRBJ2-1; 8 bases align to TRBD1. The CDR3 consists of 15 residues. CDR1 is SGHTA and CDR2 is FQGNSA in the germline V gene. The J segment lost 4 bases and the V segment lost 6 bases, leaving 8 bases of the junction unmatched. This chain's CDR3 is CASSQDRALYNEQFF. The DNA for the CDR3 is TGTGCCAGCAGTCAGGACAGGGCCCTTTACAATGAGCAGTTCTTC.

This clonotype has only a few counts. This chain links TRBV20-1 with TRBJ1-4; D perhaps matches TRBD1 (5 bases). The V gene lost 1 base and the J gene lost 13 bases, with 22 bases spanning the gap. Germline CDR1 DFQATT, CDR2 SNEGSKA (reference sequence). The CDR3 is 15 amino acids. The CDR3 coding sequence is TGCAGTGCTAGAGCACTGGGCAGGGCTAATGAAGTACTGTTTTTT. It yields the protein CSARALGRANEVLFF.

This clonotype was observed a few times. V gene TRBV12-3 or TRBV12-4 combines with J gene TRBJ1-2, with TRBD1 matching 9 bases. The CDR3 is made up of 14 amino acids. Trimming cost V 6 bases and J 4 bases; bases outside gene matches: 6. The CDR3 nucleotides read TGTGCCAGCAGACCGGGACAGGGTACCTATGGCTACACCTTC. Amino acid sequence: CASRPGQGTYGYTF.

The chain joins TRBV12-3 or TRBV12-4 to TRBJ2-1; 9 nucleotides match TRBD2. The V and J ends lost 5 bases and 3 bases, in that order; junction bases with no gene match: 8. The CDR3 consists of 16 residues. The CDR3, as DNA: TGTGCCAGCAGTCTCGCTACTAGCGGGTACTACAATGAGCAGTTCTTC. Translated, it gives CASSLATSGYYNEQFF.

This clonotype was detected a few times. The chain has TRBV20-1 and TRBJ1-4; D not resolved. The CDR3 is 16 amino acids. Germline values: CDR1 DFQATT, CDR2 SNEGSKA (reference sequence). Trimming took off 4 bases at V and 0 bases at J, with 15 bases between the two ends. CDR3 sequence: CSANPSRNATNEKLFF. CDR3 DNA: TGCAGTGCTAACCCCTCTCGCAATGCAACTAATGAAAAACTGTTTTTT.

A few counts support this clonotype. The chain employs TRBV5-1 and TRBJ2-3; the D is unclear. The CDR3 loop spans 13 amino acids. Germline V gene lookup returns CDR1 SGHRS and CDR2 YFSETQ. The ends were cut back, 5 bases at V and 5 bases at J, with 12 bases in the middle. The CDR3 sequence: CASSLAGEDTQYF. The CDR3, as DNA: TGCGCCAGCAGTCTGGCTGGGGAAGATACGCAGTATTTT.

With respect to this clonotype: The germline gene is not matched at one end of the junction; a read error may be the cause. The V call is TRBV19, the J call TRBJ2-7; TRBD2 might be the D (5 bases). The CDR3 covers 14 residues. Germline lookup yields CDR1 LNHDA and CDR2 SQIVND (reference sequence). The CDR3 nucleotides are TGTGCCAGTAGTCGAGCAACTGGAGGCTACAAGCAGTACTTC. Translated, it gives CASSRATGGYKQYF.

The CDR3 region has the DNA TGTGCCAGCAGTTTTTTCGTAGCTGGCTATGGCTACACCTTC. Encoded protein: CASSFFVAGYGYTF. The genes are TRBV28 and TRBJ1-2; D is ambiguous. The CDR3 is 14 residues long. CDR1 MDHEN and CDR2 SYDVKM come from the germline V gene. V was pared by 3 bases and J by 4 bases, with 12 bases between.

The V and J genes are TRBV7-3 and TRBJ2-4; no firm D call. V gave up 0 bases and J gave up 0 bases, with 0 bases separating them. Germline V lookup: CDR1 SGHTA, CDR2 FQGTGA. The CDR3 runs 13 residues. For the CDR3, the DNA is TGTGCCAGCAGCTTAACAGCCAAAAACATTCAGTACTTC. Translation: CASSLTAKNIQYF. Looking up the rest from reference TRBV7-3 and TRBJ2-4 gives the full variable domain: GAGVSQTPSNKVTEKGKYVELRCDPISGHTALYWYRQSLGQGPEFLIYFQGTGAADDSGLPNDRFFAVRPEGSVSTLKIQRTERGDSAVYLCASSLTAKNIQYFGAGTRLSVL.

V and J are TRBV25-1 and TRBJ2-7, with TRBD1 matching over 10 bases. Germline lookup yields CDR1 MGHDK and CDR2 SYGVNS. This CDR3 region has 16 residues. J gave up 3 bases and V 3 bases, and 8 bases lay outside the gene matches. In DNA form, the CDR3 reads TGTGCCAGCAGTGATCCCATTAGGGACAGGGGCTACGAGCAGTACTTC. Its translation: CASSDPIRDRGYEQYF.